Listed below are T cell receptor beta chains from one sample, sequenced in a study of technical replicates of blood from a few donors. This table comes from immunoSEQ multiplex PCR, and its TCRdb copy is limited to in-frame clones, with some not included. The sample records approximately 76,000 clones, roughly 97% being singletons. The sequenced material came from T cells isolated from PBMCs. Receptor source: a human donor in good health. CDR3s include the opening cysteine and the closing phenylalanine or tryptophan. Each record gives: J gene, D gene, CDR3 length, clone size, V gene, CDR3 protein, CDR3 DNA. D genes are given only for firm matches. Rows may omit the clone size; those that give it use once, few, many or a size class.

J gene: TRBJ1-3
D gene: -
CDR3 length: 18
clone size: -
V gene: TRBV21-1
CDR3 protein: CASSSSSEVICSGNTIYF
CDR3 DNA: TGTGCCAGCAGTTCCAGCTCTGAGGTTATCTGCTCTGGAAACACCATATATTTT

J gene: TRBJ2-1
D gene: TRBD2
CDR3 length: 17
clone size: -
V gene: TRBV5-1
CDR3 protein: CASSIGLAGPIGYEQFF
CDR3 DNA: TGCGCCAGCAGTATAGGACTAGCGGGGCCGATAGGGTATGAGCAGTTCTTC

J gene: TRBJ2-3
D gene: TRBD2
CDR3 length: 18
clone size: -
V gene: TRBV4-2
CDR3 protein: CASSQDYGGAGATDTQYF
CDR3 DNA: TGTGCCAGCAGCCAAGATTATGGGGGTGCGGGAGCTACAGATACGCAGTATTTT

J gene: TRBJ2-2
D gene: TRBD2
CDR3 length: 16
clone size: -
V gene: TRBV27
CDR3 protein: CASTLSGRADTGELFF
CDR3 DNA: TGTGCCAGCACTCTCAGCGGGAGGGCGGACACCGGGGAGCTGTTTTTT

J gene: TRBJ2-5
D gene: -
CDR3 length: 14
clone size: -
V gene: TRBV5-4
CDR3 protein: CASSPTGGSATQYF
CDR3 DNA: TGTGCCAGCAGCCCCACGGGTGGTTCGGCGACCCAGTACTTC

J gene: TRBJ1-6
D gene: -
CDR3 length: 15
clone size: -
V gene: TRBV5-1
CDR3 protein: CASSQRDPYNSPLHF
CDR3 DNA: TGCGCCAGCAGCCAGCGGGATCCCTATAATTCACCCCTCCACTTT

J gene: TRBJ2-1
D gene: -
CDR3 length: 16
clone size: -
V gene: TRBV7-2
CDR3 protein: CASSPGRASDYNEQFF
CDR3 DNA: TGTGCCAGCAGCCCGGGTCGGGCTAGCGACTACAATGAGCAGTTCTTC

J gene: TRBJ1-1
D gene: TRBD1
CDR3 length: 13
clone size: few
V gene: TRBV12-5
CDR3 protein: CASGLDRGTEAFF
CDR3 DNA: TGTGCTAGTGGTTTGGACAGGGGCACTGAAGCTTTCTTT

J gene: TRBJ1-4
D gene: -
CDR3 length: 13
clone size: -
V gene: TRBV5-1
CDR3 protein: CASSFEQEEKLFF
CDR3 DNA: TGCGCCAGCAGCTTTGAACAGGAGGAAAAACTGTTTTTT

J gene: TRBJ2-1
D gene: TRBD1
CDR3 length: 14
clone size: -
V gene: TRBV27
CDR3 protein: CASTDRGAFRWQFF
CDR3 DNA: TGTGCCAGCACGGACAGGGGGGCGTTTAGATGGCAGTTCTTC

J gene: TRBJ2-5
D gene: -
CDR3 length: 15
clone size: -
V gene: TRBV15
CDR3 protein: CATSPRSRGQETQYF
CDR3 DNA: TGTGCCACCTCTCCCCGTAGTAGGGGGCAAGAGACCCAGTACTTC

J gene: TRBJ2-7
D gene: TRBD2
CDR3 length: 13
clone size: once
V gene: TRBV5-6
CDR3 protein: CASRSGIGYEQYF
CDR3 DNA: TGTGCCAGCAGGAGCGGGATTGGCTACGAGCAGTACTTC

J gene: TRBJ2-4
D gene: TRBD1
CDR3 length: 14
clone size: -
V gene: TRBV5-1
CDR3 protein: CASRAGTDLYFQYF
CDR3 DNA: TGCGCCAGCAGGGCCGGGACAGACCTTTATTTTCAGTACTTC

J gene: TRBJ2-1
D gene: TRBD2
CDR3 length: 16
clone size: -
V gene: TRBV5-1
CDR3 protein: CASSPGTSSRNNEQFF
CDR3 DNA: TGCGCCAGCAGCCCGGGGACTAGCTCCCGAAACAATGAGCAGTTCTTC

J gene: TRBJ2-1
D gene: -
CDR3 length: 15
clone size: -
V gene: TRBV7-6
CDR3 protein: CASSLEFSQGSEQFF
CDR3 DNA: TGTGCCAGCAGCTTAGAGTTTTCTCAGGGGTCTGAGCAGTTCTTC

J gene: TRBJ2-7
D gene: TRBD1
CDR3 length: 12
clone size: -
V gene: TRBV6-6
CDR3 protein: CAAGTGSREQYF
CDR3 DNA: TGTGCCGCCGGGACAGGTTCGAGGGAGCAGTACTTC

J gene: TRBJ2-7
D gene: -
CDR3 length: 15
clone size: -
V gene: TRBV6-6
CDR3 protein: CASSYWKTESYEQYF
CDR3 DNA: TGTGCCAGCAGTTACTGGAAGACAGAATCCTACGAGCAGTACTTC

J gene: TRBJ2-6
D gene: -
CDR3 length: 13
clone size: -
V gene: TRBV29-1
CDR3 protein: CSVELSGANVLTF
CDR3 DNA: TGCAGCGTTGAACTGTCTGGGGCCAACGTCCTGACTTTC

J gene: TRBJ2-7
D gene: -
CDR3 length: 13
clone size: -
V gene: TRBV7-9
CDR3 protein: CASGTGNPYEQYF
CDR3 DNA: TGTGCCAGCGGAACAGGGAACCCCTACGAGCAGTACTTC

J gene: TRBJ2-5
D gene: -
CDR3 length: 16
clone size: -
V gene: TRBV4-1
CDR3 protein: CASRNMQKASWETQYF
CDR3 DNA: TGCGCCAGCAGAAACATGCAAAAGGCTAGCTGGGAGACCCAGTACTTC

J gene: TRBJ1-2
D gene: -
CDR3 length: 12
clone size: -
V gene: TRBV28
CDR3 protein: CASSLGIHGYTF
CDR3 DNA: TGTGCCAGCAGTTTAGGCATTCACGGCTACACCTTC

J gene: TRBJ2-7
D gene: TRBD2
CDR3 length: 15
clone size: -
V gene: TRBV4-2
CDR3 protein: CASSPLAGKSYEQYF
CDR3 DNA: TGTGCCAGCAGCCCCCTAGCGGGAAAATCCTACGAGCAGTACTTC

J gene: TRBJ1-2
D gene: -
CDR3 length: 14
clone size: -
V gene: TRBV27
CDR3 protein: CASSPRSEGYGYTF
CDR3 DNA: TGTGCCAGCAGCCCCAGGTCCGAGGGCTATGGCTACACCTTC

J gene: TRBJ2-6
D gene: -
CDR3 length: 16
clone size: -
V gene: TRBV10-3
CDR3 protein: CAISAVPGTGANVLTF
CDR3 DNA: TGTGCCATCAGCGCAGTCCCAGGGACTGGGGCCAACGTCCTGACTTTC

J gene: TRBJ1-2
D gene: -
CDR3 length: 13
clone size: -
V gene: TRBV6-4
CDR3 protein: CASSDDTAYGYTF
CDR3 DNA: TGTGCCAGCAGTGATGACACCGCCTATGGCTACACCTTC

J gene: TRBJ2-5
D gene: -
CDR3 length: 14
clone size: -
V gene: TRBV5-3
CDR3 protein: CARSPGWAQETQYF
CDR3 DNA: TGTGCCAGAAGCCCGGGATGGGCTCAAGAGACCCAGTACTTC

J gene: TRBJ2-1
D gene: -
CDR3 length: 17
clone size: -
V gene: TRBV5-6
CDR3 protein: CASSLNTGYRPYNEQFF
CDR3 DNA: TGTGCCAGCAGCTTGAATACAGGGTATCGGCCTTACAATGAGCAGTTCTTC

J gene: TRBJ1-1
D gene: -
CDR3 length: 15
clone size: -
V gene: TRBV27
CDR3 protein: CASSLSVSVVNEAFF
CDR3 DNA: TGTGCCAGCAGTTTATCGGTTTCGGTAGTGAATGAAGCTTTCTTT

J gene: TRBJ1-2
D gene: TRBD1
CDR3 length: 13
clone size: -
V gene: TRBV5-1
CDR3 protein: CASSSQGSTGYTF
CDR3 DNA: TGCGCCAGCAGCTCACAGGGGAGTACTGGCTACACCTTC

J gene: TRBJ2-1
D gene: -
CDR3 length: 12
clone size: once
V gene: TRBV12-5
CDR3 protein: CASGPVLGEQFF
CDR3 DNA: TGTGCTAGTGGTCCCGTCCTCGGTGAGCAGTTCTTC

J gene: TRBJ2-1
D gene: TRBD1
CDR3 length: 21
clone size: once
V gene: TRBV9
CDR3 protein: CASSAGQFGTGGLRSYNEQFF
CDR3 DNA: TGTGCCAGCAGCGCGGGCCAGTTCGGGACAGGGGGCTTAAGGTCCTACAATGAGCAGTTCTTC

J gene: TRBJ2-3
D gene: TRBD2
CDR3 length: 15
clone size: -
V gene: TRBV5-4
CDR3 protein: CASSSGGVGPDTQYF
CDR3 DNA: TGTGCCAGCAGCTCCGGGGGGGTTGGTCCAGATACGCAGTATTTT

J gene: TRBJ2-7
D gene: TRBD2
CDR3 length: 14
clone size: -
V gene: TRBV29-1
CDR3 protein: CSAVNQRGSYEQYF
CDR3 DNA: TGCAGCGCTGTAAACCAGCGGGGCTCCTACGAGCAGTACTTC

J gene: TRBJ1-1
D gene: -
CDR3 length: 11
clone size: -
V gene: TRBV6-5
CDR3 protein: CASTRGSEAFF
CDR3 DNA: TGTGCCAGCACCCGAGGGTCTGAAGCTTTCTTT

J gene: TRBJ2-7
D gene: TRBD1
CDR3 length: 14
clone size: once
V gene: TRBV5-1
CDR3 protein: CASKSTGGFAEQYF
CDR3 DNA: TGCGCCAGTAAGTCTACAGGGGGCTTTGCCGAGCAGTACTTC

J gene: TRBJ2-7
D gene: -
CDR3 length: 14
clone size: -
V gene: TRBV6-6
CDR3 protein: CASSYGGYDGEQYF
CDR3 DNA: TGTGCCAGCAGTTACGGAGGATACGACGGGGAGCAGTACTTC

J gene: TRBJ2-1
D gene: -
CDR3 length: 11
clone size: -
V gene: TRBV29-1
CDR3 protein: CSASQGGEQFF
CDR3 DNA: TGCAGCGCCAGCCAGGGTGGTGAGCAGTTCTTC

J gene: TRBJ1-6
D gene: -
CDR3 length: 13
clone size: -
V gene: TRBV11-2
CDR3 protein: CASSWGEVAPLHF
CDR3 DNA: TGTGCCAGCAGCTGGGGGGAGGTCGCACCCCTCCACTTT

J gene: TRBJ1-4
D gene: TRBD1
CDR3 length: 16
clone size: -
V gene: TRBV4-2
CDR3 protein: CASSQADRGVDEKLFF
CDR3 DNA: TGTGCCAGCAGCCAGGCTGACAGGGGAGTGGATGAAAAACTGTTTTTT

J gene: TRBJ1-2
D gene: TRBD1
CDR3 length: 14
clone size: -
V gene: TRBV19
CDR3 protein: CASNTQGARDGYTF
CDR3 DNA: TGTGCCAGTAACACCCAGGGGGCGCGGGATGGCTACACCTTC

J gene: TRBJ2-2
D gene: -
CDR3 length: 14
clone size: -
V gene: TRBV6-5
CDR3 protein: CASSYRENTGELFF
CDR3 DNA: TGTGCCAGCAGTTACCGGGAAAACACCGGGGAGCTGTTTTTT

J gene: TRBJ1-5
D gene: -
CDR3 length: 14
clone size: -
V gene: TRBV28
CDR3 protein: CATSGGLHVQPQHF
CDR3 DNA: TGTGCCACCTCGGGGGGGCTTCACGTTCAGCCCCAGCATTTT

J gene: TRBJ2-7
D gene: TRBD1
CDR3 length: 17
clone size: -
V gene: TRBV5-4
CDR3 protein: CASSALKRTGGEYEQYF
CDR3 DNA: TGTGCCAGCAGCGCCCTAAAGCGGACAGGGGGGGAGTACGAGCAGTACTTC

J gene: TRBJ2-1
D gene: -
CDR3 length: 15
clone size: -
V gene: TRBV4-1
CDR3 protein: CASSQSRDQFNEQFF
CDR3 DNA: TGCGCCAGCAGCCAATCGCGGGACCAATTCAATGAGCAGTTCTTC

J gene: TRBJ1-1
D gene: -
CDR3 length: 11
clone size: once
V gene: TRBV20-1
CDR3 protein: CSVHWNTEAFF
CDR3 DNA: TGCAGTGTCCATTGGAACACTGAAGCTTTCTTT

J gene: TRBJ1-2
D gene: -
CDR3 length: 16
clone size: -
V gene: TRBV12-2
CDR3 protein: CASRHPPQGTYYGYTF
CDR3 DNA: TGTGCAAGTCGTCATCCCCCCCAGGGCACATATTATGGCTACACCTTC

J gene: TRBJ1-2
D gene: -
CDR3 length: 12
clone size: -
V gene: TRBV19
CDR3 protein: CASSAGTYGYTF
CDR3 DNA: TGTGCCAGTAGTGCCGGTACCTATGGCTACACCTTC

J gene: TRBJ2-3
D gene: TRBD2
CDR3 length: 16
clone size: -
V gene: TRBV19
CDR3 protein: CASSIGGGLGRDTQYF
CDR3 DNA: TGTGCCAGTAGTATCGGGGGGGGACTAGGTCGAGATACGCAGTATTTT

J gene: TRBJ2-2
D gene: TRBD1
CDR3 length: 16
clone size: -
V gene: TRBV14
CDR3 protein: CASSPDGTANTGELFF
CDR3 DNA: TGTGCCAGCAGCCCCGACGGGACAGCGAACACCGGGGAGCTGTTTTTT

J gene: TRBJ1-6
D gene: -
CDR3 length: 13
clone size: once
V gene: TRBV19
CDR3 protein: CASESSYNSPLHF
CDR3 DNA: TGTGCCAGCGAGAGCTCCTATAATTCACCCCTCCACTTT

J gene: TRBJ2-3
D gene: TRBD2
CDR3 length: 14
clone size: -
V gene: TRBV27
CDR3 protein: CASSLTSGSVTQYF
CDR3 DNA: TGTGCCAGCAGCCTGACTAGCGGGAGTGTAACGCAGTATTTT

J gene: TRBJ2-5
D gene: -
CDR3 length: 18
clone size: -
V gene: TRBV5-8
CDR3 protein: CASSLGRGSQPQQETQYF
CDR3 DNA: TGTGCCAGCAGCTTGGGTAGGGGCTCGCAGCCACAACAAGAGACCCAGTACTTC

J gene: TRBJ1-1
D gene: -
CDR3 length: 15
clone size: -
V gene: TRBV9
CDR3 protein: CASSVVGGGSTEAFF
CDR3 DNA: TGTGCCAGCAGCGTAGTGGGGGGCGGGAGCACTGAAGCTTTCTTT